This T cell receptor (beta chain) was found in a study of blood T cell repertoires in COVID-19. The repertoire was sequenced with immunoSEQ multiplex PCR; TCRdb's copy has only in-frame clones and lacks some. The table lists around 260,000 clones, about 80% of them singletons. The CDR3 consists of 17 residues. The germline gives CDR1 DFQATT, CDR2 SNEGSKA (reference sequence). Trimming shortened V by 3 bases and J by 2 bases, and 20 bases separated the two germline ends. The TCR comes from a person aged 70 to 80 with COVID-19, enrolled during active disease. This chain joins TRBV20-1 and TRBJ2-1; D is possibly TRBD2 (6 bases). Source material: peripheral blood. The CDR3 here is CSASRARTTQTYNEQFF. CDR3 nucleotides: TGCAGTGCTAGTCGGGCCCGGACTACTCAGACCTACAATGAGCAGTTCTTC.